This entry is about one T cell receptor beta chain. Here immunoSEQ multiplex PCR was the method, and the copy in TCRdb shows in-frame clones only, minus some. The sample consists of approximately 73,000 clones, 93% of them appearing once. This sample was included in a study of technical replicates of blood from a handful of donors. CDR1 and CDR2 from the germline V gene are MNHEY and SVGAGI. The CDR3 contains 14 residues. Germline trimming cut 5 bases from V and 8 bases from J; bases unmatched to any gene: 9. The chain recombines TRBV6-5 with TRBJ1-1, with 9 bases identical to TRBD1. Sequencing input: T cells isolated from PBMCs. This receptor was taken from a human donor in good health. CDR3 sequence: CASSISGTGKEAFF. In DNA, the CDR3 is TGTGCCAGCAGTATCTCCGGGACAGGGAAAGAAGCTTTCTTT.